This T cell receptor beta chain was obtained from a study of T cells after yellow fever vaccination. Study-wide points: Detected again after the booster were most primary-vaccination clones, at 95% to 96% CD4 and 88% CD8.

TCRdb called the 5' RACE reads again in MiXCR, with one record for every CDR3 protein. The sample has around 600,000 distinct CDR3 sequences; roughly an eighth are singletons. This clonotype was recorded a few times. Its specificity is unknown. The CDR3 is 12 amino acids. Germline trimming cut 8 bases from V and 5 bases from J; bases unmatched to any gene: 5. CDR1 and CDR2 (germline): ENHRY, SYGVKD. The sample in question was PBMCs, obtained on the day of the yellow fever booster vaccination. The TCR originated in a man aged 25-40 years who received the YFV17D yellow fever vaccine. This sequence joins TRBV10-3 and TRBJ2-7; 8 nucleotides agree with TRBD1. CDR3 residues: CAIGQGVHEQYF. The CDR3 nucleotides are TGTGCCATCGGACAGGGTGTCCACGAGCAGTACTTC.